Presented here are 25 T cell receptor beta chains from one specimen sequenced in a study of blood T cell repertoires in COVID-19. The table came from immunoSEQ multiplex PCR; TCRdb's copy has only in-frame clones and leaves some out. The sample comprises about 200,000 clones, about 83% of which are singletons, and about 2.3% rests with the top ten. The sequenced sample was peripheral blood. The receptors originated from a woman aged 40 to 50 with active or convalescent COVID-19.

The rearrangement links TRBV4-1 to TRBJ1-2; the D gene is possibly TRBD1 (6 bases). V dropped 0 bases and J dropped 6 bases, with 23 bases sitting between them. Germline V lookup: CDR1 MGHRA, CDR2 YSYEKL. The CDR3 is 18 residues long. CDR3 loop: CASSQDSRGLRDYNGYTF. CDR3 DNA sequence: TGCGCCAGCAGCCAAGATAGCAGGGGCCTTAGGGACTATAATGGCTACACCTTC.

This chain's CDR3 is CSAKQGTYTEAFF. In DNA form, the CDR3 reads TGCAGCGCTAAACAGGGTACCTACACTGAAGCTTTCTTT. The chain has TRBV29-1 and TRBJ1-1; weak D call: TRBD1 (6 bases). Between the trimmed V and J ends, which lost 7 bases and 3 bases, there was a span of 15 bases. CDR3 length: 13 amino acids. Germline CDR1 SQVTM, CDR2 ANQGSEA. Full variable domain (remainder filled in from reference TRBV29-1 and TRBJ1-1): SAVISQKPSRDICQRGTSLTIQCQVDSQVTMMFWYRQQPGQSLTLIATANQGSEATYESGFVIDKFPISRPNLTFSTLTVSNMSPEDSSIYLCSAKQGTYTEAFFGQGTRLTVV.

The V gene is TRBV24-1, the J gene TRBJ1-2, with 8 bases identical to TRBD1. V lost 1 base and J lost 2; bases outside the gene matches: 2. Germline V gene data show CDR1 as KGHDR and CDR2 as SFDVKD. The CDR3 is 15 residues long. For the CDR3, the DNA is TGTGCCACCAGTGATTTCGCAGGGGGCAACTATGGCTACACCTTC. Translating gives CATSDFAGGNYGYTF.

This clone was seen just once. The genes are TRBV11-2 and TRBJ1-4, with a possible D match to TRBD1 (5 bases). The V end lost 5 bases, the J end lost 2 bases, and 18 bases lay between the germline ends. CDR3 length: 17 amino acids. Germline values: CDR1 SGHAT, CDR2 FQNNGV. This CDR3 reads CASSPAGGGRTNEKLFF. Written as DNA, the CDR3 is TGTGCCAGCAGCCCCGCCGGGGGGGGGAGGACTAATGAAAAACTGTTTTTT.

A single count supports this clone. The gene calls are TRBV4-1 and TRBJ1-4; tentatively, D is TRBD1 (5 bases). V was shortened by 4 bases and J by 5 bases, with 11 bases between the two germline ends. The CDR3 spans 14 residues. Germline V gene lookup returns CDR1 MGHRA and CDR2 YSYEKL. CDR3 bases: TGCGCCAGCAGCCGGGGGGAGCCCAATGAAAAACTGTTTTTT. It translates to CASSRGEPNEKLFF.

J is TRBJ2-5 and V is TRBV3-1 (or the pseudogene TRBV3-2), with D tentatively TRBD2 (5 bases). Trimming took 0 bases from V and 1 from J, leaving 9 bases between them. Germline values: CDR1 LGHDT, CDR2 YNNKEL (reference sequence). The length of the CDR3 is 15 residues. This CDR3 is CASSQERASQETQYF. The CDR3 DNA is TGTGCCAGCAGCCAAGAGAGGGCTTCCCAAGAGACCCAGTACTTC.

This clone was observed a handful of times. The chain carries TRBV7-2 and TRBJ1-1; tentative D call: TRBD1 (6 bases). CDR3 length: 14 residues. V was trimmed by 5 bases and J by 1 base, leaving 11 bases between them. CDR1 and CDR2 from the germline V gene are SGHTA and FQGNSA. The CDR3 DNA reads TGTGCCAGCAGCCCATCGGGACAGAACACTGAAGCTTTCTTT. Translated: CASSPSGQNTEAFF. The full variable domain, rest sourced from reference TRBV7-2 and TRBJ1-1, is GAGVSQSPSNKVTEKGKDVELRCDPISGHTALYWYRQSLGQGLEFLIYFQGNSAPDKSGLPSDRFSAERTGGSVSTLTIQRTQQEDSAVYLCASSPSGQNTEAFFGQGTRLTVV.

This sequence joins TRBV2 and TRBJ2-5; TRBD2 agrees at 7 bases. This CDR3 has 14 amino acids. The germline V gene has CDR1 SNHLY and CDR2 FYNNEI. V trimming: 3 bases; J trimming: 5 bases; junction bases outside the gene matches: 6. CDR3 DNA: TGTGCCAGCAGTGATATAAGGGGAGGGGAGACCCAGTACTTC. It encodes CASSDIRGGETQYF.

The V gene is TRBV18, the J gene TRBJ2-1, with TRBD2 as a possible D gene (5 bases). CDR1 is KGHSH and CDR2 is LQKENI in the germline V gene. V lost 4 bases and J lost 4, with 14 bases in between. The CDR3 covers 15 residues. In DNA form, the CDR3 reads TGTGCCAGCTCACAGCTCGACGGGGAGTACAATGAGCAGTTCTTC. This encodes CASSQLDGEYNEQFF.

This clone has only a few counts. The chain combines TRBV5-4 with TRBJ1-1; 7 bases agree with TRBD1. The V gene's germline CDR1 is SGHNT and CDR2 YYREEE (reference sequence). Unmatched junction bases numbered 9, after V lost 4 bases and J lost 3 bases. The CDR3 extends over 15 amino acids. As DNA, the CDR3 is TGTGCCAGCAGCGCACGACAGGGAATGTACACTGAAGCTTTCTTT. Residues: CASSARQGMYTEAFF.

This chain joins TRBV10-3 and TRBJ1-1; tentatively, D is TRBD1 (5 bases). V was pared by 1 base and J by 1 base, with 7 bases between. CDR3 length: 14 amino acids. Germline V gene lookup returns CDR1 ENHRY and CDR2 SYGVKD. Written as DNA, the CDR3 is TGTGCCATCAGTGAGTACGGGGGGAACACTGAAGCTTTCTTT. Residues: CAISEYGGNTEAFF.

This sequence joins TRBV20-1 and TRBJ1-1; TRBD1 aligns across 7 bases. With 3 bases clipped from V and 5 bases from J, the junction kept 12 bases outside the gene matches. CDR1 and CDR2 from the germline V gene are DFQATT and SNEGSKA (reference sequence). This CDR3 is built from 15 residues. CDR3 loop: CSASGVPRGVTEAFF. The DNA for the CDR3 is TGCAGTGCTAGTGGTGTTCCCAGGGGGGTGACTGAAGCTTTCTTT.

This clone appeared once. The chain uses TRBV29-1 and TRBJ1-4; 7 nucleotides align to TRBD1. Looked up from germline, CDR1 is SQVTM and CDR2 is ANQGSEA. This CDR3 has 14 amino acids. The V and J ends lost 7 bases and 3 bases, in that order; junction bases with no gene match: 8. The CDR3 DNA follows: TGCAGCGCTACAGACAGGGCTTCTAATGAAAAACTGTTTTTT. The encoded protein is CSATDRASNEKLFF.

The gene calls are TRBV10-3 and TRBJ1-4; D uncertain. Per the germline V gene, CDR1 is ENHRY and CDR2 is SYGVKD. This CDR3 has 12 residues. Trimming took 2 bases from V and 5 from J, leaving 3 bases between them. DNA of the CDR3: TGTGCCATCAGTGAGCAGAATGAAAAACTGTTTTTT. This gives the protein CAISEQNEKLFF.

J is TRBJ1-3 and V is TRBV5-1, with a possible D match to TRBD1 (6 bases). V was trimmed by 3 bases and J by 0 bases, leaving 10 bases between them. The length of the CDR3 is 15 residues. Germline V gives CDR1 SGHRS, CDR2 YFSETQ. CDR3 in amino acids: CASSSQGNSGNTIYF. The CDR3 nucleotides read TGCGCCAGCAGCTCACAGGGAAACTCTGGAAACACCATATATTTT.

The chain uses TRBV9 and TRBJ1-4, with D possibly being TRBD1 (5 bases). This CDR3 has 15 residues. V was shortened by 4 bases and J by 0 bases, with 10 bases between the two germline ends. Germline-derived CDR1 and CDR2 are SGDLS and YYNGEE. Here the CDR3 reads CASSPRQSTNEKLFF. CDR3 nucleotide sequence: TGTGCCAGCAGCCCAAGACAGTCAACTAATGAAAAACTGTTTTTT.

This clone was found once. This rearrangement joins TRBV10-2 to TRBJ1-1; possible D gene TRBD1, 6 bases. V lost 3 bases, J lost 0 bases, and 14 bases lay in between. This CDR3 has 16 residues. The germline V gene encodes CDR1 WSHSY and CDR2 SAAADI. The CDR3 DNA is TGCGCCAGCAGTGAATTGGGACATACGATGAACACTGAAGCTTTCTTT. It is translated as CASSELGHTMNTEAFF.

The chain combines TRBV9 with TRBJ1-2; TRBD1 matches 9 bases. V lost 4 bases, J lost 4 bases, and 17 bases stayed unmatched. Germline CDR1 reads SGDLS; CDR2 reads YYNGEE. CDR3 length: 18 residues. CDR3 sequence: CASSTGGPTGGSGYGYTF. The CDR3 DNA follows: TGTGCCAGCAGCACCGGGGGCCCTACAGGGGGCAGCGGCTATGGCTACACCTTC.

The chain uses TRBV27 and TRBJ2-3; 7 bases agree with TRBD1. Germline V gene sequence: CDR1 MNHEY, CDR2 SMNVEV (reference sequence). J gave up 3 bases and V 5 bases, and 11 bases lay outside the gene matches. This CDR3 is built from 16 residues. The CDR3, as DNA: TGTGCCAGCAGTACGCAAGGGGGCCCCCTTACAGATACGCAGTATTTT. Protein sequence: CASSTQGGPLTDTQYF.

This chain uses TRBV6-5 with TRBJ2-7; 8 bases line up with TRBD1. Germline assignment: CDR1 MNHEY and CDR2 SVGAGI. Trimming took 7 bases from V and 4 from J; bases not matched to a gene: 9. This CDR3 has 14 amino acids. This chain's CDR3 is CASIPNRGTYEQYF. The CDR3 DNA is TGTGCCAGCATCCCGAACAGGGGGACGTACGAGCAGTACTTC.

J is TRBJ2-7 and V is TRBV7-9; the match to TRBD1 covers 7 bases. Germline trimming cut 5 bases from V and 7 bases from J; bases unmatched to any gene: 11. Germline V gene lookup returns CDR1 SEHNR and CDR2 FQNEAQ (reference sequence). The CDR3 extends over 14 amino acids. The CDR3 here is CASSPGTDFVEQYF. In nucleotides, the CDR3 is TGTGCCAGCAGCCCCGGGACAGACTTTGTGGAGCAGTACTTC.

The CDR3 sequence is CATSDLHETQYF. CDR3 sequence (DNA): TGTGCCACCAGTGATTTACACGAGACCCAGTACTTC. The rearrangement joins TRBV24-1 to TRBJ2-5; no firm D call. The V gene's germline CDR1 is KGHDR and CDR2 SFDVKD. The CDR3 is 12 amino acids. Trimming shortened V by 1 base and J by 5 bases, and 4 bases separated the two germline ends.

The V call is TRBV24-1, the J call TRBJ1-1; TRBD1 is a possible D gene (6 bases). Germline loops: CDR1 KGHDR, CDR2 SFDVKD. Trimming removed 5 bases at V and 2 bases at J, with 11 bases between. CDR3 length: 14 residues. The CDR3, as DNA: TGTGCCACCAGTGGAGGGGGAGCTAACACTGAAGCTTTCTTT. Encoded protein: CATSGGGANTEAFF.

V is TRBV12-3 or TRBV12-4 and J is TRBJ1-1; D might be TRBD1 (5 bases). Deletions cut 6 bases from V and 10 bases from J, with 18 bases between. The CDR3 is made up of 13 amino acids. CDR3 residues: CASSIGQVSRAFF. The DNA for the CDR3 is TGTGCCAGCAGCATCGGACAAGTGAGTCGAGCTTTCTTT.

The CDR3 reads CASGPRDTVLEDTQYF. CDR3 nucleotides: TGCGCCAGCGGGCCACGGGACACCGTTTTAGAAGATACGCAGTATTTT. The chain joins TRBV10-2 to TRBJ2-3; a weak D match, TRBD1 (6 bases). The ends were cut back, 8 bases at V and 5 bases at J, with 23 bases in the middle. The CDR3 is 16 residues long. Germline CDR1 and CDR2: WSHSY and SAAADI.